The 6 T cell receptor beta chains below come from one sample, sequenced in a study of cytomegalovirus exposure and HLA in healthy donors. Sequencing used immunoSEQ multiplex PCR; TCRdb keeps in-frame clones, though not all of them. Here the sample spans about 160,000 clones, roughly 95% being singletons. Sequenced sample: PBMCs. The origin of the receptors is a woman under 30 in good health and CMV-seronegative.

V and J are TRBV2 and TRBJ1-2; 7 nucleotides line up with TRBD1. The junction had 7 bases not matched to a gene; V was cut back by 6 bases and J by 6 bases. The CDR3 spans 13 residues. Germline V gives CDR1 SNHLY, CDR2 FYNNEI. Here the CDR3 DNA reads TGTGCCAGCAGCGACAGGGAAAGGGATGGCTACACCTTC. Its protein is CASSDRERDGYTF.

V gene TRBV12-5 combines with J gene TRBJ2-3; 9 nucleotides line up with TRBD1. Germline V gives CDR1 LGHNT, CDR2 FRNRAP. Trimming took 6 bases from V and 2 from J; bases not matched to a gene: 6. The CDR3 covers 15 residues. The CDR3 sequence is CASGGGTGNTDTQYF. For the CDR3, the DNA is TGTGCTAGTGGCGGAGGGACAGGGAACACAGATACGCAGTATTTT. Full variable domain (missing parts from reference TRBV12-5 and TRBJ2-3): DARVTQTPRHKVTEMGQEVTMRCQPILGHNTVFWYRQTMMQGLELLAYFRNRAPLDDSGMPKDRFSAEMPDATLATLKIQPSEPRDSAVYFCASGGGTGNTDTQYFGPGTRLTVL.

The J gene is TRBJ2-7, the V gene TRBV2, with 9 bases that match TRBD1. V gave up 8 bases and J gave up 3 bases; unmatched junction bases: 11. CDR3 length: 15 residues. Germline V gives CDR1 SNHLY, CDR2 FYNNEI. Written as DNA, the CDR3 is TGTGCCAGCCAAGGGCTGGGACAGGGTGGCTACGAGCAGTACTTC. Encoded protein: CASQGLGQGGYEQYF.

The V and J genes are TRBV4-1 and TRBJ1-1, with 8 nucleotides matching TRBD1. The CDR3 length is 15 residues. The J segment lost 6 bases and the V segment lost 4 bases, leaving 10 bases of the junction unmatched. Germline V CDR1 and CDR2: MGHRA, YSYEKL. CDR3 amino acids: CASSLTRTGQPEAFF. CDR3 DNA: TGCGCCAGCAGCCTTACCCGGACAGGGCAACCTGAAGCTTTCTTT.

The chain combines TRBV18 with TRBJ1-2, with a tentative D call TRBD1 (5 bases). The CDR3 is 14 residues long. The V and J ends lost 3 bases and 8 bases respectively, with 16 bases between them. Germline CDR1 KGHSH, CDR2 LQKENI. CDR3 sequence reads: CASSPDIRDPGYTF. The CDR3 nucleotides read TGTGCCAGCTCACCGGACATCCGAGACCCCGGCTACACCTTC.

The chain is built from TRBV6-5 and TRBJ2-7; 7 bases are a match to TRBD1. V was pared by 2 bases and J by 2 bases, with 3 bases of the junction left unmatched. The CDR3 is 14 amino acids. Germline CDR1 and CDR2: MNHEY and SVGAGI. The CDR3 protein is CASSYEQGPYEQYF. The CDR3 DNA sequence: TGTGCCAGCAGTTACGAACAGGGGCCCTACGAGCAGTACTTC.